This is a list of T cell receptor beta chains from one sample in a study of T-cell reconstitution after alpha-beta-depleted transplantation in children. A single record per CDR3 protein comes from TCRdb applying MiXCR to the PCR reads. This sample yields 97,000 or so distinct CDR3 sequences, of which around 6.1% are seen a single time; around 5.6% belongs to the top ten. The sample in question was PBMCs, mostly from graft donor cells, obtained 60 days after TCRalphabeta/CD19-depleted stem cell transplant. Every receptor here comes from a female patient between 2 and 15 years old who had a stem cell transplant for Fanconi anemia, so the T cells may come from the graft donor. Both conserved end residues are part of each CDR3. The D gene is left open where the match is weak. Not all rows give a size; the values are once, few, many and, for expanded clones, a class.

D gene,J gene,V gene,clone size,CDR3 DNA,CDR3 protein
NA,TRBJ1-3,TRBV6-6,NA,TGTGCCAGCAGTTACCGTTCTGGAAACACCATATATTTT,CASSYRSGNTIYF
TRBD2,TRBJ2-3,TRBV5-1,NA,TGCGCCAGCAGCTTAGGGGACACCCGGGACAAACGAGCGGGAGGAGTCCCAGATACGCAGTATTTT,CASSLGDTRDKRAGGVPDTQYF
NA,TRBJ2-7,TRBV5-1,NA,TGCGCCAGCAGCTTGGTAGGGGCCGAGCAGTACTTC,CASSLVGAEQYF
NA,TRBJ2-1,TRBV20-1,many,TGCAGTGCTAGTCCTTATCACCGGGACTTTGGGCAGTTCTTC,CSASPYHRDFGQFF
NA,TRBJ1-4,TRBV7-9,few,TGTGCCAGCAGGGAGACAGCAACTAATGAAAAACTGTTTTTT,CASRETATNEKLFF
TRBD2,TRBJ2-1,TRBV5-1,few,TGCGCCAGCAGCCCCCTGGGACTAGCGGTCTACAATGAGCAGTTCTTC,CASSPLGLAVYNEQFF
NA,TRBJ2-7,TRBV29-1,many,TGCAGCGTTGAAGCAATCAGCGAAACTTCCTACGAGCAGTACTTC,CSVEAISETSYEQYF
TRBD1,TRBJ2-1,TRBV7-3,many,TGTGCCAGCAGCCCGGACAGGGGCCATTCCTACAATGAGCAGTTCTTC,CASSPDRGHSYNEQFF
NA,TRBJ2-3,TRBV20-1,many,TGCAGTGCTGGTAGTGTGGATACGCAGTATTTT,CSAGSVDTQYF
NA,TRBJ1-2,TRBV4-1,NA,TGCGCCAGCAGCCAAACCAACGGGGGCTATGGCTACACCTTC,CASSQTNGGYGYTF
NA,TRBJ1-4,TRBV5-1,many,TGCGCCAGCAGCTCGGACAGTATTAATGAAAAACTGTTTTTT,CASSSDSINEKLFF
NA,TRBJ2-3,TRBV11-2,many,TGTGCCAGCAGCTTAGCAGTGAGGGGAAGCACAGATACGCAGTATTTT,CASSLAVRGSTDTQYF
NA,TRBJ2-5,TRBV5-1,many,TGCGCCAGCAGCTTGGTGGGTGGTCATCAAGAGACCCAGTACTTC,CASSLVGGHQETQYF
NA,TRBJ2-7,TRBV5-6,NA,TGTGCCAGCAGCTTTTCCTACGGGCAGTACTTC,CASSFSYGQYF
NA,TRBJ1-1,TRBV20-1,many,TGCAGTGCCAGAACTCCGGGGTGGGGTGAAGCTTTCTTT,CSARTPGWGEAFF
TRBD1,TRBJ2-1,TRBV3-1,many,TGTGCCAGCAGCCAAGATTTCACCGCGACAGGGGGCTGGCGGGAGGATGGCAATGAGCAGTTCTTC,CASSQDFTATGGWREDGNEQFF
NA,TRBJ1-1,TRBV20-1,many,TGCAGTGCAGCGGGGGGCGCAGACACTGAAGCTTTCTTT,CSAAGGADTEAFF
NA,TRBJ1-5,TRBV19,NA,TGTGCCAGTACCGGTACGTCGGCGTCTACCACCCCGAGCAATCAGCCCCAGCATTTT,CASTGTSASTTPSNQPQHF
NA,TRBJ1-1,TRBV30,few,TGTGCCTGGAGTGTACGGTGGCAGGAGAACACTGAAGCTTTCTTT,CAWSVRWQENTEAFF
NA,TRBJ2-7,TRBV11-2,NA,TGTGCCAGCAGCTTAGATCTCGGCGCGGAGCAGTACTTC,CASSLDLGAEQYF
NA,TRBJ2-5,TRBV14,NA,TGTGCCAGCAGCCAAGATTGGGCCAAAGAGACCCAGTACTTC,CASSQDWAKETQYF
TRBD1,TRBJ2-1,TRBV28,many,TGTGCCAGCAGTTTATGGTCGGGACAGGGTAACAATGAGCAGTTCTTC,CASSLWSGQGNNEQFF
TRBD1,TRBJ1-2,TRBV12-3/TRBV12-4,few,TGTGCCAGCACTGGACAGGGCTCGTTTGGCTACACCTTC,CASTGQGSFGYTF
TRBD2,TRBJ2-1,TRBV7-2,NA,TGTGCCAGCAGCTTCTTAGGCGGGGGGGGGGACAATGAGCAGTTCTTC,CASSFLGGGGDNEQFF
NA,TRBJ2-1,TRBV28,many,TGTGCCAGCAGCCGCCTTGGGGGGCGCGAGAATGAGCAGTTCTTC,CASSRLGGRENEQFF
NA,TRBJ2-3,TRBV2,NA,TGTGCCAGCAGTGTATGGGAGTGGGGGGCAGATACGCAGTATTTT,CASSVWEWGADTQYF
TRBD1,TRBJ1-4,TRBV20-1,many,TGCAGTGCCGGGGGACAGCCTCTTAATGAAAAACTGTTTTTT,CSAGGQPLNEKLFF
TRBD2,TRBJ2-1,TRBV20-1,many,TGCAGTGCTAAGGAACTTAGCGGGATATCCTACAATGAGCAGTTCTTC,CSAKELSGISYNEQFF
NA,TRBJ1-4,TRBV20-1,many,TGCAGTGCTCTCCATGCCGCAACTAATGAAAAACTGTTTTTT,CSALHAATNEKLFF
TRBD2,TRBJ2-7,TRBV28,many,TGTGCCAGCAGTTATCTCACTAGCGGGAGCTCCTACGAGCAGTACTTC,CASSYLTSGSSYEQYF
NA,TRBJ2-7,TRBV11-2,many,TGTGCCAGCAGCTTAGGAGGTCCGACACTCTCCTACGAGCAGTACTTC,CASSLGGPTLSYEQYF
TRBD2,TRBJ2-1,TRBV7-2,many,TGTGCCAGCAGCTTACCACTCCTAATAGCGGGAGGGAAGAATGAGCAGTTCTTC,CASSLPLLIAGGKNEQFF
NA,TRBJ2-3,TRBV3-1,NA,TGTGCCACCAGCCAGCCCCTCCCTAGCGACTACACAGATACGCAGTATTTT,CATSQPLPSDYTDTQYF
NA,TRBJ1-5,TRBV7-2,many,TGTGCCAGCAGCTTGACGAAGATTGCGGGCAATCAGCCCCAGCATTTT,CASSLTKIAGNQPQHF
TRBD1,TRBJ2-5,TRBV28,many,TGTGCCAGCAGTCCCCCATCGTGGGACAGCCTATACCAGTACTTC,CASSPPSWDSLYQYF
NA,TRBJ2-1,TRBV7-3,many,TGTGCCAGCAGCTTCGGCTATACCTACAATGAGCAGTTCTTC,CASSFGYTYNEQFF
NA,TRBJ2-2,TRBV20-1,few,TGCAGTGCTACCCCCTCCTATACAAACACCGGGGAGCTGTTTTTT,CSATPSYTNTGELFF
TRBD2,TRBJ2-7,TRBV20-1,few,TGCAGTGCTAGAGTTAGCGGGGGGCTCTCCTACGAGCAGTACTTC,CSARVSGGLSYEQYF
NA,TRBJ2-4,TRBV28,NA,TGTGCCAGCAGCCGTCACAGCCTGGGGGAAAACATTCAGTACTTC,CASSRHSLGENIQYF
NA,TRBJ2-3,TRBV4-2,many,TGTGCCAGCAGCCAAGGGATACTCACAGATACGCAGTATTTT,CASSQGILTDTQYF
TRBD1,TRBJ2-1,TRBV18,NA,TGTGCCAGCTCACCGGGACAGCTCCAGAGTGAGCAGTTCTTC,CASSPGQLQSEQFF
NA,TRBJ2-3,TRBV7-9,many,TGTGCCAGCAGCTCCCGCTTGCACACCACAGATACGCAGTATTTT,CASSSRLHTTDTQYF
NA,TRBJ2-4,TRBV20-1,many,TGCAGTGCTAGAGGCTCGCTTGGCATTCAGTACTTC,CSARGSLGIQYF
TRBD1,TRBJ1-2,TRBV29-1,NA,TGCAGCGTGTCCACCGGGACAGGAGTCTATGGCTACACCTTC,CSVSTGTGVYGYTF
TRBD2,TRBJ2-1,TRBV4-1,many,TGCGCCAGCAGCCCCTATCCGGGACTAGCGGGAGGAAAGGGCAATGAGCAGTTCTTC,CASSPYPGLAGGKGNEQFF
NA,TRBJ2-1,TRBV20-1,few,TGCAGTGCCTTCGACAGCAATGAGCAGTTCTTC,CSAFDSNEQFF
NA,TRBJ2-5,TRBV28,many,TGTGCCAGCACATCTCAGGCCGGCCCTCAAGAGACCCAGTACTTC,CASTSQAGPQETQYF
NA,TRBJ1-1,TRBV9,NA,TGTGCCAGCAGCGTAGAGGGAGGATGGTACACTGAAGCTTTCTTT,CASSVEGGWYTEAFF
NA,TRBJ2-3,TRBV29-1,many,TGCAGCGTTCCAGGGAGACAGGGCACAGATACGCAGTATTTT,CSVPGRQGTDTQYF
NA,TRBJ1-1,TRBV7-9,few,TGTGCCAGCAGCTTAGTGGACAGTTTGAACACTGAAGCTTTCTTT,CASSLVDSLNTEAFF
NA,TRBJ2-1,TRBV12-3/TRBV12-4,many,TGTGCCAGCAGTTCGCAGGTAGAGCAGTTCTTC,CASSSQVEQFF
NA,TRBJ2-3,TRBV9,many,TGTGCCAGCAGCGTAGACTGGGGAGGCACAGATACGCAGTATTTT,CASSVDWGGTDTQYF
TRBD2,TRBJ2-7,TRBV27,few,TGTGCCAGCAGCCTAGCGGGGGTCAGCTCCTACGAGCAGTACTTC,CASSLAGVSSYEQYF
TRBD2,TRBJ2-2,TRBV3-1,NA,TGTGCCAGCGCCCAAAGAGCGGGAGGGCCCTTCGGGGAGCTGTTTTTT,CASAQRAGGPFGELFF